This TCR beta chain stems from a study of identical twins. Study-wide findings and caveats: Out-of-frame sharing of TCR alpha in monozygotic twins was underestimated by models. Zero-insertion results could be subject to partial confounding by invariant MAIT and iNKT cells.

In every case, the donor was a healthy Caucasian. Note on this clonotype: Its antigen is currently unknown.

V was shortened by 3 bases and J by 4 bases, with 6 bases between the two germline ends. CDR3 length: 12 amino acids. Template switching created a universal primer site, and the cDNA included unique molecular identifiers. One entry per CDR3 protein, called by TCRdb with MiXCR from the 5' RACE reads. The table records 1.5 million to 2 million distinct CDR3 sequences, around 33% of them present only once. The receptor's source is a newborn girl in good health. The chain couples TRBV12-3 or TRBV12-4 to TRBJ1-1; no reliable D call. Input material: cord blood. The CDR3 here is CASSFSVTEAFF. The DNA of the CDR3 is TGTGCCAGCAGTTTCAGCGTCACTGAAGCTTTCTTT.